This TCR beta chain was obtained from a study of STAT5B mutations in CD4+ large granular lymphocyte leukemia. Findings and caveats of the study: Patient CD4-sorted repertoires looked more clonal than healthy CD4+ repertoires, even without putative leukemic clones. No patients shared main leukemic clonotypes, though about 25% appeared at low frequency elsewhere. Top patient clones used TRBV06 genes more often: 8/27 versus 2/35 in controls.

The CDR3 loop spans 14 amino acids. Trimming cost V 2 bases and J 3 bases, with 9 bases left between them. Germline loops: CDR1 SEHNR, CDR2 FQNEAQ (reference sequence). This clone was observed a single time. Its antigen remains unknown. This table comes from immunoSEQ multiplex PCR, and its TCRdb copy is limited to in-frame clones, with some not included. The data contain almost 30,000 clones, more than 65% of them singletons. Controls came from buffy coats of healthy blood donors. The sequencing sample was made of CD4+ T cells from blood buffy coats. The chain recombines TRBV7-9 with TRBJ2-3; tentatively, D is TRBD2 (7 bases). The TCR was taken from a human donor in good health. The CDR3: CASSLRGATDTQYF. CDR3 DNA sequence: TGTGCCAGCAGCTTACGGGGGGCAACAGATACGCAGTATTTT.